These 23 T cell receptor beta chains share one sample of origin, sequenced in a study of monozygotic twins with inflammatory bowel disease. TCRdb reprocessed the 5' RACE reads; each CDR3 protein has one entry and no DNA is given. This sample's table has fewer than 550,000 distinct CDR3 sequences. The source material was blood. These receptors all stem from a human donor with ulcerative colitis or Crohn's disease, or a healthy co-twin of an affected twin (not recorded which).

The V call is TRBV20-1, the J call TRBJ2-7; TCRdb's D gene call, TRBD1, goes unchecked for lack of DNA. This CDR3 is built from 14 residues. Germline V gives CDR1 DFQATT, CDR2 SNEGSKA (reference sequence). The CDR3: CSAGDRSGSYEQYF.

The chain employs TRBV19 and TRBJ1-4; TCRdb proposes TRBD1, but this gene call is untestable without DNA. The V gene's germline CDR1 is LNHDA and CDR2 SQIVND (reference sequence). CDR3 length: 15 residues. CDR3 loop: CASSDPRETNEKLFF. Looking up the rest from reference TRBV19 and TRBJ1-4 gives the full variable domain: DGGITQSPKYLFRKEGQNVTLSCEQNLNHDAMYWYRQDPGQGLRLIYYSQIVNDFQKGDIAEGYSVSREKKESFPLTVTSAQKNPTAFYLCASSDPRETNEKLFFGSGTQLSVL.

The chain employs TRBV29-1 and TRBJ1-2; lacking DNA, the TRBD1 call made by TCRdb goes unchecked. The CDR3 consists of 12 residues. The germline gives CDR1 SQVTM, CDR2 ANQGSEA. The chain's CDR3 is CSVAGGGYGYTF.

This chain connects TRBV19 to TRBJ2-2; TCRdb's D call, TRBD1, is unchecked because there is no DNA. This CDR3 contains 15 residues. The germline V gene has CDR1 LNHDA and CDR2 SQIVND (reference sequence). CDR3 protein: CASRPTGVNTGELFF.

The genes are TRBV24-1 and TRBJ2-1; there is no DNA to check the TCRdb D call of TRBD2. CDR3 length: 13 amino acids. Germline V gene lookup returns CDR1 KGHDR and CDR2 SFDVKD. The CDR3 is CATSDFAGNEQFF.

The chain employs TRBV19 and TRBJ2-1. The CDR3 runs to 14 residues. CDR1 is LNHDA, CDR2 SQIVND, per germline (reference sequence). The CDR3 sequence: CASSRKQDWSEQFF.

This sequence joins TRBV6-1 and TRBJ1-2. The germline V gene has CDR1 MNHNS and CDR2 SASEGT. The CDR3 extends over 12 amino acids. This CDR3 is CASSEQSYGYTF.

The CDR3 reads CASSLGLEVGTEAFF. V is TRBV5-4 and J is TRBJ1-1. Germline CDR1 and CDR2: SGHNT and YYREEE (reference sequence). This CDR3 spans 15 amino acids.

This chain connects TRBV5-5 to TRBJ1-1. The CDR3 length is 13 residues. Germline V gene sequence: CDR1 SGHKS, CDR2 YYEKEE (reference sequence). The CDR3 here is CASSLRSNTEAFF.

The chain carries TRBV20-1 and TRBJ2-7; TCRdb's D gene call, TRBD1, goes unchecked for lack of DNA. The CDR3 covers 13 residues. The germline CDR1 and CDR2 sequences are DFQATT and SNEGSKA (reference sequence). CDR3 sequence: CSAYAGVSYEQYF.

V usage is TRBV20-1 and J usage is TRBJ2-6. The V gene's germline CDR1 is DFQATT and CDR2 SNEGSKA (reference sequence). The CDR3 runs to 18 residues. The CDR3 spells CSAIIPFRLNSGANVLTF.

This chain links TRBV7-3 with TRBJ2-3; TCRdb selects TRBD1, and the lack of DNA leaves this call unchecked. CDR3 size: 15 residues. In germline, CDR1 is SGHTA, CDR2 FQGTGA. The CDR3 region is CASRRKGGSTDTQYF.

The chain is built from TRBV18 and TRBJ2-3; TCRdb's D call, TRBD2, is unchecked because there is no DNA. Germline V gene data show CDR1 as KGHSH and CDR2 as LQKENI. The CDR3 extends over 15 amino acids. CDR3 region: CASSPGLPSTDTQYF.

This chain joins TRBV6-1 and TRBJ2-3; TCRdb returns TRBD1, unconfirmable since there is no DNA. The CDR3 length is 14 residues. Germline CDR1 and CDR2: MNHNS and SASEGT. CDR3 loop: CASSPGTGADTQYF.

This CDR3 reads CAWSRDLDTEAFF. This sequence joins TRBV30 and TRBJ1-1; the TCRdb call, TRBD1, lacks DNA for checking. CDR1 and CDR2 from the germline V gene are GTSNPN and SVGIG (reference sequence). The CDR3 spans 13 residues.

This chain uses TRBV19 with TRBJ1-2; there is no DNA to check the TCRdb D call of TRBD1. The CDR3 totals 12 residues. The V gene's germline CDR1 is LNHDA and CDR2 SQIVND (reference sequence). CDR3 loop: CASMGQSHGYTF.

The chain recombines TRBV11-1 with TRBJ2-2. Germline values: CDR1 SGHAT, CDR2 FQDESV (reference sequence). The CDR3 sequence is 16 residues long. The CDR3: CASSLVRLENTGELFF.

The chain couples TRBV6-5 to TRBJ1-1. The CDR3 totals 17 residues. The germline V gene has CDR1 MNHEY and CDR2 SVGAGI. The CDR3 here is CASSYSEVLDMNTEAFF.

V gene TRBV28 combines with J gene TRBJ2-2; TCRdb calls TRBD2, which cannot be checked without DNA. Germline loops: CDR1 MDHEN, CDR2 SYDVKM. The CDR3 length is 15 residues. The CDR3: CASSPSGGIGGELFF.

The chain uses TRBV20-1 and TRBJ2-1; the TCRdb D gene call, TRBD2, has no DNA to confirm it. CDR1 and CDR2 (germline): DFQATT, SNEGSKA (reference sequence). The CDR3 is 13 residues long. This CDR3 is CSAALAGELSGFF.

V is TRBV7-9 and J is TRBJ2-3. CDR3 length: 13 residues. Germline CDR1 and CDR2: SEHNR and FQNEAQ (reference sequence). This CDR3 reads CASSLTVLDTQYF.

The chain joins TRBV12-3 or TRBV12-4 to TRBJ2-7; no DNA is available, so the TRBD1 call from TCRdb remains unchecked. The CDR3 consists of 17 residues. The CDR3 reads CASSPRRGGTPFYEQYF.

The J gene is TRBJ2-7, the V gene TRBV7-9; TCRdb's D gene call, TRBD2, goes unchecked for lack of DNA. The V gene's germline CDR1 is SEHNR and CDR2 FQNEAQ (reference sequence). This CDR3 region has 12 residues. CDR3 loop: CASSPPTYEQYF.